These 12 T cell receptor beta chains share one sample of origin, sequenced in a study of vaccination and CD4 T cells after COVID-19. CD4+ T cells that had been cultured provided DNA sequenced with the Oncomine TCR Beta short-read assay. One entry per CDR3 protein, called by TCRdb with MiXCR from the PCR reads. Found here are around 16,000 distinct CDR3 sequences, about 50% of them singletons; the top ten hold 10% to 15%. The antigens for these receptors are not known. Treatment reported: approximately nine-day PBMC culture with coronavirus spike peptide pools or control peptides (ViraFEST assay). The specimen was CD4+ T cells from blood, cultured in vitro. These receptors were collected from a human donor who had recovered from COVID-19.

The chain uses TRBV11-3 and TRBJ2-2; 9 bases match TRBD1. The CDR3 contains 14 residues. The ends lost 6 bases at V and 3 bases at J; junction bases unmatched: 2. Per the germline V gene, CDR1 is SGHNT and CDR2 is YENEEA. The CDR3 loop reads CASRTGGDTGELFF. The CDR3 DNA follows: TGTGCCAGCAGGACAGGGGGGGACACCGGGGAGCTGTTTTTT.

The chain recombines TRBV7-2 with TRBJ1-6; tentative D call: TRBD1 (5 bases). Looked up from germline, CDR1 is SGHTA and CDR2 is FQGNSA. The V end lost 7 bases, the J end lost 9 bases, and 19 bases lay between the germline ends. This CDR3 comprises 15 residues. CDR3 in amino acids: CASTPGGISISPLHF. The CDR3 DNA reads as TGTGCCAGCACCCCCGGGGGAATTTCCATTTCACCCCTCCACTTT.

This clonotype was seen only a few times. CDR3 region: CASSPGGSNYEQYF. DNA of the CDR3: TGTGCCAGCAGCCCTGGCGGGAGTAATTACGAGCAGTACTTC. This rearrangement joins TRBV7-2 to TRBJ2-7; TRBD2 matches 7 bases. This CDR3 has 14 amino acids. V gave up 5 bases and J gave up 4 bases; unmatched junction bases: 8. Germline CDR1 is SGHTA and CDR2 is FQGNSA. Variable domain in full (rest from reference TRBV7-2 and TRBJ2-7): GAGVSQSPSNKVTEKGKDVELRCDPISGHTALYWYRQSLGQGLEFLIYFQGNSAPDKSGLPSDRFSAERTGGSVSTLTIQRTQQEDSAVYLCASSPGGSNYEQYFGPGTRLTVT.

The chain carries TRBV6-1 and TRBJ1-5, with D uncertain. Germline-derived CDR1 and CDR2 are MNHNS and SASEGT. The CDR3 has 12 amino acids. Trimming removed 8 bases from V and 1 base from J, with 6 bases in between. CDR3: CASPPSNQPQHF. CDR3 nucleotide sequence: TGTGCCAGCCCACCCAGCAATCAGCCCCAGCATTTT.

The CDR3 spells CASSLGGRGNTIYF. For the CDR3, the DNA is TGTGCCAGCAGCTTAGGGGGGCGCGGAAACACCATATATTTT. The chain carries TRBV7-2 and TRBJ1-3; maybe TRBD1 (6 bases). The germline V gene encodes CDR1 SGHTA and CDR2 FQGNSA. Trimming left V 1 base short and J 4 bases short, with 8 bases between. The CDR3 has 14 residues. The variable domain in full, completed from reference TRBV7-2 and TRBJ1-3, reads GAGVSQSPSNKVTEKGKDVELRCDPISGHTALYWYRQSLGQGLEFLIYFQGNSAPDKSGLPSDRFSAERTGGSVSTLTIQRTQQEDSAVYLCASSLGGRGNTIYFGEGSWLTVV.

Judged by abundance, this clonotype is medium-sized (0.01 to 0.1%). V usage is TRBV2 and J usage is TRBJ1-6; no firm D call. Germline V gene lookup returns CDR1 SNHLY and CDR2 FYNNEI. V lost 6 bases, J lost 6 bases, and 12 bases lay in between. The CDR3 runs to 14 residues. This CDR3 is CASSGRNGNSPLHF. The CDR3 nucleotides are TGTGCCAGCAGCGGGAGAAACGGTAATTCACCCCTCCACTTT.

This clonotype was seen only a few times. The CDR3 bases are TGCAGTGCTCCATCACATACTAGCAGAACAGATACGCAGTATTTT. It yields the protein CSAPSHTSRTDTQYF. The chain couples TRBV20-1 to TRBJ2-3, with D perhaps TRBD2 (6 bases). V gave up 5 bases and J gave up 3 bases, with 18 bases separating them. Germline V gene data show CDR1 as DFQATT and CDR2 as SNEGSKA (reference sequence). The CDR3 covers 15 residues.

Here the CDR3 DNA reads TGTGCCAGTAGTCTTGGAGGTTACGCTGGAAACACCATATATTTT. Its protein is CASSLGGYAGNTIYF. The V and J genes are TRBV19 and TRBJ1-3; D gene unclear. Trimming left V 5 bases short and J 2 bases short, with 13 bases between. Germline-derived CDR1 and CDR2 are LNHDA and SQIVND (reference sequence). The CDR3 sequence is 15 residues long.

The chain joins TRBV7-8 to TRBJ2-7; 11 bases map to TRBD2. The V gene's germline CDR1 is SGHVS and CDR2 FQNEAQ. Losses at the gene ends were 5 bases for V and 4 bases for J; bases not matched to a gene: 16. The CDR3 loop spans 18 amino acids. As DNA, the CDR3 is TGTGCCAGCAGCCCCGGGACTAGCGGCCGAGAGTACGTTTACGAGCAGTACTTC. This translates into CASSPGTSGREYVYEQYF.

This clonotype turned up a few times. The CDR3 reads CASSLAGYEQFF. In DNA form, the CDR3 reads TGTGCCAGCAGCTTAGCAGGGTATGAGCAGTTCTTC. The rearrangement uses TRBV7-9 and TRBJ2-1, with D uncertain. The V gene's germline CDR1 is SEHNR and CDR2 FQNEAQ (reference sequence). There are 12 residues in the CDR3. V lost 0 bases to trimming and J lost 8 bases, with 5 bases between them. The whole variable domain, remainder taken from reference TRBV7-9 and TRBJ2-1, is DTGVSQNPRHKITKRGQNVTFRCDPISEHNRLYWYRQTLGQGPEFLTYFQNEAQLEKSRLLSDRFSAERPKGSFSTLEIQRTEQGDSAMYLCASSLAGYEQFFGPGTRLTVL.

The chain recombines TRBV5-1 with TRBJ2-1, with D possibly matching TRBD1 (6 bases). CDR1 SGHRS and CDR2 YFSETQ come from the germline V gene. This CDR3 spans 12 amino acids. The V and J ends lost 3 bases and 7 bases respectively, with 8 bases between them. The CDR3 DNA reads TGCGCCAGCAGCTGGACAGTTAATGAGCAGTTCTTC. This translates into CASSWTVNEQFF.

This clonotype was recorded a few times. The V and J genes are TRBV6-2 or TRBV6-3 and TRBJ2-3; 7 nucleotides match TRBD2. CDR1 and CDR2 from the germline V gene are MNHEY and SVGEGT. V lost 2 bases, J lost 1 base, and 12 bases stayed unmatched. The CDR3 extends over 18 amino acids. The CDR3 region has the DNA TGTGCCAGCAGTTACCCGACGACTAGCCCAGGAGGCACAGATACGCAGTATTTT. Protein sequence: CASSYPTTSPGGTDTQYF.